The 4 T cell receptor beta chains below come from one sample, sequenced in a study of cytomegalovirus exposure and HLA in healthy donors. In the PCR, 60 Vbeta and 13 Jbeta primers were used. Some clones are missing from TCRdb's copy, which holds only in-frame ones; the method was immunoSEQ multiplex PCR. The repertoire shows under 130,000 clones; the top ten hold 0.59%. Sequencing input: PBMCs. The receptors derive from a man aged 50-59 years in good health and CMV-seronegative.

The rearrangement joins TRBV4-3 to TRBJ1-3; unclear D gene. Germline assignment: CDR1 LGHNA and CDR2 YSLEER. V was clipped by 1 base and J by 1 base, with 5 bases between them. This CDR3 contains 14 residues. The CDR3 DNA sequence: TGCGCCAGCAGCCAAGTTAAATCTGGAAACACCATATATTTT. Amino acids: CASSQVKSGNTIYF.

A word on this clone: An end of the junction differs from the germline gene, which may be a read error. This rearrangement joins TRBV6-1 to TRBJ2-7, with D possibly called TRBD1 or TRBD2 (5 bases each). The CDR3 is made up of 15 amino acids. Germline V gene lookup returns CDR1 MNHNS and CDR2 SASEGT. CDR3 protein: CASSEADKWPYEQYF. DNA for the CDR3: TGTGCCAGCAGCGAAGCGGACAAGTGGCCCTACGAGCAGTACTTC.

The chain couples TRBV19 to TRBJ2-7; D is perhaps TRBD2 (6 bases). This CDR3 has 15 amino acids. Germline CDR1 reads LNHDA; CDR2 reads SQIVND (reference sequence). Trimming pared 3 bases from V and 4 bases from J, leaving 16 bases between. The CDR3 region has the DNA TGTGCCAGTAGTATCGGACGCCTGGGAGGTTACGAGCAGTACTTC. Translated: CASSIGRLGGYEQYF. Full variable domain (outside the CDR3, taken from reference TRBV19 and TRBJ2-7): DGGITQSPKYLFRKEGQNVTLSCEQNLNHDAMYWYRQDPGQGLRLIYYSQIVNDFQKGDIAEGYSVSREKKESFPLTVTSAQKNPTAFYLCASSIGRLGGYEQYFGPGTRLTVT.

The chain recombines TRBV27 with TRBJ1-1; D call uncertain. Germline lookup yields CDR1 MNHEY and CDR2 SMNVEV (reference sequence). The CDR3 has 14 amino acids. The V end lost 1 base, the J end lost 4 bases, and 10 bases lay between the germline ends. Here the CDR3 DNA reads TGTGCCAGCAGTTTATTCGGGGTTGCCACTGAAGCTTTCTTT. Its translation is CASSLFGVATEAFF.